The rows below give T cell receptor beta chains drawn from one sample of a study of molecular identifiers for immune sequencing clone quantification. TCRdb itself ran the PCR reads through MiXCR, one entry per CDR3 protein. The sample lists some 680,000 distinct CDR3 sequences, 25% occurring once. Specimen: naive CD8+ T cells from blood, with Jurkat cell RNA spiked in. The receptor source for this set is a human donor in good health. Some libraries in this study had Jurkat cell RNA spiked in. CDR3s include the opening cysteine and the closing phenylalanine or tryptophan. D genes are given only for firm matches. Clone size appears in some rows only: once, few, many, or a class for an expanded clone.

TRBJ1-2 | TRBD1 | TRBV20-1 | many | CSAGETGTGDPLGYGYTF | TGCAGTGCTGGGGAGACCGGGACAGGAGACCCCCTAGGATATGGCTACACCTTC
TRBJ2-5 | TRBD2 | TRBV28 | many | CASSMGEREGLETQYF | TGTGCCAGCAGCATGGGGGAGCGGGAGGGCCTGGAGACCCAGTACTTC
TRBJ2-7 | TRBD1 | TRBV7-9 | many | CASSSGQGAYEQYF | TGCGCCAGCAGCTCGGGACAGGGGGCCTACGAGCAGTACTTC
TRBJ2-2 | TRBD2 | TRBV12-3/TRBV12-4 | NA | CASNSPLAGAGELSF | TGTGCCAGCAATAGTCCCCTAGCGGGAGCTGGGGAGCTGTCTTTT
TRBJ1-1 | NA | TRBV4-1 | many | CASSQEEGYDEAFF | TGCGCCAGCAGCCAAGAAGAAGGATACGATGAAGCTTTCTTT
TRBJ2-7 | TRBD2 | TRBV3-1 | many | CASSPSSGSAYEQYF | TGTGCCAGCAGCCCCTCTAGCGGGTCTGCCTACGAGCAGTACTTC
TRBJ2-3 | NA | TRBV29-1 | many | CSALAAASTDTQYF | TGCAGCGCCCTCGCCGCCGCAAGCACAGATACGCAGTATTTT
TRBJ2-3 | NA | TRBV27 | few | CASSFRQITDTQYF | TGTGCCAGCAGTTTTCGCCAGATCACAGATACGCAGTATTTT
TRBJ2-5 | TRBD2 | TRBV6-5 | few | CASSSLLRGSWETQYF | TGTGCCAGCAGTTCCCTCCTTCGCGGGAGTTGGGAGACCCAGTACTTC
TRBJ2-1 | NA | TRBV7-8 | NA | CASIPTRGSSYNEQLF | TGTGCCAGCATCCCTACTCGGGGCAGCTCCTACAATGAGCAGCTCTTC
TRBJ1-4 | NA | TRBV19 | few | CASSKQPTNEKLFF | TGTGCCAGTTCGAAACAGCCGACTAATGAAAAACTGTTTTTT
TRBJ2-2 | NA | TRBV27 | few | CASSFLGPGANTGELFF | TGTGCCAGCAGTTTTCTGGGGCCGGGAGCCAACACCGGGGAGCTGTTTTTT
TRBJ2-1 | TRBD2 | TRBV20-1 | NA | CSDQPPRLAGASSYNEQFF | TGCAGTGACCAACCTCCCAGGCTAGCGGGAGCGAGCTCCTACAATGAGCAGTTCTTC
TRBJ1-2 | NA | TRBV29-1 | NA | CSVDDLGEGGRGPGYGYTF | TGCAGCGTTGACGATTTGGGGGAGGGGGGGCGTGGACCTGGCTATGGCTACACCTTC
TRBJ2-1 | NA | TRBV30 | NA | CACNEQFF | TGTGCCTGTAATGAGCAGTTCTTC
TRBJ1-5 | NA | TRBV28 | few | CASSWGGRGHQPQHF | TGTGCCAGCAGCTGGGGGGGCAGGGGCCATCAGCCCCAGCATTTT
TRBJ2-7 | NA | TRBV28 | NA | CASTSHRALGAEQYF | TGTGCCAGCACATCTCACCGGGCCCTCGGGGCCGAGCAGTACTTC
TRBJ1-2 | TRBD1 | TRBV2 | few | CASRPTGEGYTF | TGTGCCAGCAGGCCGACAGGGGAAGGCTACACCTTC
TRBJ2-5 | NA | TRBV7-2 | many | CASSSMADQETQYF | TGTGCCAGCAGCTCGATGGCGGATCAAGAGACCCAGTACTTC
TRBJ1-1 | NA | TRBV4-3 | many | CASSQGRQGNTEAFF | TGCGCCAGCAGCCAAGGGCGGCAGGGGAACACTGAAGCTTTCTTT
TRBJ2-7 | NA | TRBV5-1 | few | CASSLVQHEQYF | TGCGCCAGCAGCTTGGTACAGCACGAGCAGTACTTC
TRBJ2-7 | TRBD2 | TRBV2 | few | CASSEWFGGTYEQYF | TGTGCCAGCAGTGAATGGTTCGGGGGGACCTACGAGCAGTACTTC
TRBJ2-3 | NA | TRBV4-2 | NA | CASSQDTDSTDTQYF | TGTGCCAGCAGCCAAGATACGGACAGCACAGATACGCAGTATTTT
TRBJ1-2 | TRBD1 | TRBV7-9 | few | CASSFSGVRTGPNYGYTF | TGTGCCAGCAGCTTTAGCGGGGTCCGGACAGGGCCTAACTATGGCTACACCTTC
TRBJ2-1 | TRBD2 | TRBV6-5 | NA | CASRPGLAGGPVGNEQFF | TGTGCCAGCAGACCGGGACTAGCGGGAGGGCCGGTCGGTAATGAGCAGTTCTTC
TRBJ1-1 | NA | TRBV6-5 | many | CASSLTTGRRTEAFF | TGTGCCAGCAGTTTAACGACGGGGAGAAGGACTGAAGCTTTCTTT